Listed here are 5 T cell receptor beta chains from one sample, sequenced in a study of patients and donors after allogeneic stem cell transplantation. TCRdb reanalysed the RT-PCR reads using MiXCR and keeps one entry per CDR3 protein. The profile shows about a million distinct CDR3 sequences, about a sixth of them singletons. Sequencing was done on a sample of blood, either unsorted or a sorted T cell fraction (not recorded which). Source of these receptors: a human donor who was either an allogeneic HSCT recipient or a stem cell or donor lymphocyte infusion donor (not recorded which). It is not recorded whose cells these are; they may come from a transplant donor.

There are many counts of this clonotype. The gene calls are TRBV12-3 or TRBV12-4 and TRBJ2-1, with D uncertain. CDR3 length: 13 residues. Trimming pared 4 bases from V and 6 bases from J, leaving 10 bases between. In DNA, the CDR3 is TGTGCCAGCAGTTACTACGACTTCAATGAGCAGTTCTTC. Translating gives CASSYYDFNEQFF.

The V call is TRBV29-1, the J call TRBJ1-2, with 8 bases aligning to TRBD1. Per germline, CDR1 SQVTM and CDR2 ANQGSEA. CDR3 length: 14 amino acids. With 6 bases clipped from V and 8 bases from J, the junction kept 14 bases outside the gene matches. CDR3: CSVRDRTLPWGYTF. DNA of the CDR3: TGCAGCGTAAGGGACAGGACCCTCCCCTGGGGCTACACCTTC. Full variable domain (outside the CDR3, taken from reference TRBV29-1 and TRBJ1-2): SAVISQKPSRDICQRGTSLTIQCQVDSQVTMMFWYRQQPGQSLTLIATANQGSEATYESGFVIDKFPISRPNLTFSTLTVSNMSPEDSSIYLCSVRDRTLPWGYTFGSGTRLTVV.

The rearrangement links TRBV12-3 or TRBV12-4 to TRBJ1-1; possibly TRBD1 for D (5 bases). This CDR3 spans 13 amino acids. The germline V and J ends were trimmed by 5 bases and 6 bases, with 13 bases remaining between them. The CDR3 loop reads CASSPTRGPEAFF. The CDR3 coding sequence is TGTGCCAGCAGTCCCACGAGGGGACCTGAAGCTTTCTTT.

This chain links TRBV6-1 with TRBJ2-3; D uncertain. The CDR3 is made up of 14 amino acids. The germline CDR1 and CDR2 sequences are MNHNS and SASEGT. V lost 4 bases, J lost 4 bases, and 12 bases lay in between. CDR3 bases: TGTGCCAGCAGTGCATCCATCCTAGCAGATACGCAGTATTTT. It translates to CASSASILADTQYF.

This clonotype appeared a few times. The chain carries TRBV20-1 and TRBJ2-7, with 8 bases aligning to TRBD1. V gave up 5 bases and J gave up 6 bases; unmatched junction bases: 6. The CDR3 is 12 amino acids. Germline CDR1 reads DFQATT; CDR2 reads SNEGSKA (reference sequence). In DNA form, the CDR3 reads TGCAGTGCTGGACAGGGTGTAGGCGAGCAGTACTTC. The encoded protein is CSAGQGVGEQYF.